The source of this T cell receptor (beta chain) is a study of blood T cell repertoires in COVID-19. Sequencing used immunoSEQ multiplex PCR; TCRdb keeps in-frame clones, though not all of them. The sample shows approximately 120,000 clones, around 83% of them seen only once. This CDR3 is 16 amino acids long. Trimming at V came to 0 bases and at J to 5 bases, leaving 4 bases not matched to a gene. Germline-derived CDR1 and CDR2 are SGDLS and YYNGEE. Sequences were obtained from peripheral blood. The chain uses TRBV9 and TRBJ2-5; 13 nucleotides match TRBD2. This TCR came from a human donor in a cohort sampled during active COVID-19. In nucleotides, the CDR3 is TGTGCCAGCAGCGTAGGTGGACTAGCGGGAGTGGAGACCCAGTACTTC. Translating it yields CASSVGGLAGVETQYF.